This TCR beta chain is drawn from a study of T cell responses to AZD1222 COVID-19 vaccine. The protocol was immunoSEQ multiplex PCR, while the TCRdb copy is restricted to in-frame clones and leaves out a portion. The table shows 130,000 to 150,000 clones, with more than 80% occurring only once. This CDR3 is 16 amino acids long. The chain is built from TRBV21-1 and TRBJ2-1. TRBV21-1 is deemed a pseudogene. Sequencing used peripheral blood, obtained on day 0 of AZD1222 vaccination. The receptor was isolated from an adult in good health. In DNA form, the CDR3 reads TGTGCCACCCCCCACTCCGGGGGCCCGAGGGGGAATGAGCAGTTCTTC. This codes for CATPHSGGPRGNEQFF.